This is a list of T cell receptor beta chains from one sample in a study of blood T cell repertoires in COVID-19. Sequencing used immunoSEQ multiplex PCR; TCRdb keeps in-frame clones, though not all of them. The sample has some 68,000 clones, nearly 90% seen once. The sample consisted of peripheral blood. All receptors derive from a man aged 50 to 59 with active COVID-19. The CDR3 runs from the conserved cysteine through the conserved F or W. A D gene is named only where the DNA matches it firmly. Where a row states a size, it is once, few, many or the class of an expanded clone; other rows omit it.

clone size | J gene | V gene | D gene | CDR3 DNA | CDR3 protein
. | TRBJ2-7 | TRBV7-2 | TRBD2 | TGTGCCAGCGGGGGGACTAGCGGGGGCCTTACGGAGGAGCAGTACTTC | CASGGTSGGLTEEQYF
. | TRBJ2-1 | TRBV7-2 | TRBD2 | TGTGCCAGCAGCCGCACTAGCGGGGGGGCCCACAATGAGCAGTTCTTC | CASSRTSGGAHNEQFF
. | TRBJ2-3 | TRBV6-2/TRBV6-3 | . | TGTGCCAGCAGTTCGGGCGGGGGCGCAGATACGCAGTATTTT | CASSSGGGADTQYF
. | TRBJ1-3 | TRBV5-1 | . | TGCGCCAGCAGCTTTCAGTCAGGCTCTGGAAACACCATATATTTT | CASSFQSGSGNTIYF
. | TRBJ2-5 | TRBV7-3 | TRBD1 | TGTGCCAGCAGCCGACAGGGGGCGCGGGAGACCCAGTACTTC | CASSRQGARETQYF
. | TRBJ2-1 | TRBV7-2 | TRBD2 | TGTGCCAGCAGCTTATTTGCGGGGGGGCTGAATGAGCAGTTCTTC | CASSLFAGGLNEQFF
. | TRBJ2-1 | TRBV4-1 | TRBD2 | TGCGCCAGCAGCCCGCTAGCGGGGGAGTACAGGGAGCAGTTCTTC | CASSPLAGEYREQFF
. | TRBJ2-3 | TRBV19 | TRBD1 | TGTGCCAGTAGTCCCGGGACAGGGGTTATGGCGGGGGGTTCGATAGATACGCAGTATTTT | CASSPGTGVMAGGSIDTQYF
. | TRBJ2-7 | TRBV13 | . | TGTGCCAGCAGCTACCTCGGGGGGCCCAACGAGCAGTACTTC | CASSYLGGPNEQYF
. | TRBJ2-7 | TRBV18 | . | TGTGCCAGCTCACCACGGGGGGGCGGCTCCTACGAGCAGTACTTC | CASSPRGGGSYEQYF
. | TRBJ2-5 | TRBV2 | . | TGTGCCAGCAGGGCCGAACAAGAGACCCAGTACTTC | CASRAEQETQYF
. | TRBJ1-1 | TRBV5-4 | TRBD1 | TGTGCCAGCAGCCAGATGGACAGGGTGAGAACTGAAGCTTTCTTT | CASSQMDRVRTEAFF
. | TRBJ2-7 | TRBV9 | TRBD1 | TGTGCCAGCAGCGTAGCGGGACAGGGCTACGAGCAGTACTTC | CASSVAGQGYEQYF
. | TRBJ2-7 | TRBV5-1 | TRBD1 | TGCGCCAGCAGCTTGGGGACAGGGGGGTACGAGCAGTACTTC | CASSLGTGGYEQYF
. | TRBJ1-2 | TRBV19 | TRBD1 | TGTGCCAGTATGGGGGGACAGGAGGACTATGGCTACACCTTC | CASMGGQEDYGYTF
. | TRBJ1-2 | TRBV11-2 | TRBD1 | TGTGCCAGCAGTTCGTGGGTCCGTCGGACAGGGAACTATGGCTACACCTTC | CASSSWVRRTGNYGYTF
. | TRBJ1-1 | TRBV6-2/TRBV6-3 | TRBD1 | TGTGCCAGCAGTACTGGGACAGGGTGGTACCTGAACACTGAAGCTTTCTTT | CASSTGTGWYLNTEAFF
. | TRBJ2-5 | TRBV6-2/TRBV6-3 | TRBD2 | TGTGCCAGCAGTTACTGGGCGGGGGGTTCCGAGACCCAGTACTTC | CASSYWAGGSETQYF
once | TRBJ1-1 | TRBV19 | . | TGTGCCAGTAGTACCCCATTAAAGCGGGGAACTGAAGCTTTCTTT | CASSTPLKRGTEAFF
. | TRBJ2-7 | TRBV5-5 | . | TGTGCCAGCAGCTTGCATGGTGGGGCAGCCGCCTACGAGCAGTACTTC | CASSLHGGAAAYEQYF
. | TRBJ2-2 | TRBV9 | . | TGTGCCAGCAGCGTAGCTTTCGGGGGACCTTACACCGGGGAGCTGTTTTTT | CASSVAFGGPYTGELFF
. | TRBJ1-3 | TRBV25-1 | . | TGTGCCAGCAGTGCTGGGGGCGCGCAAGGAAACACCATATATTTT | CASSAGGAQGNTIYF
once | TRBJ2-2 | TRBV3-1/TRBV3-2 | TRBD1 | TGTGCCAGCAGCTACCACGCAACAGGGGGCACCGGGGAGCTGTTTTTT | CASSYHATGGTGELFF